This T cell receptor beta chain was captured by sequencing in a study of CD8+CD57+ T cells in acquired aplastic anemia. Sequencing was done on patients that had shown CD8+CD57+ cell expansion by flow cytometry. CDR3 length equals 14 residues. CDR1 is DFQATT, CDR2 SNEGSKA, per germline (reference sequence). V was pared by 3 bases and J by 1 base, with 4 bases of the junction left unmatched. Profiling that covered TCR beta VDJ and CDR3 relied on genomic DNA as its template. TCRdb reanalysed the reads using MiXCR and keeps one entry per CDR3 protein. The sample yields 150,000 to 180,000 distinct CDR3 sequences, about 54% seen once.

J is TRBJ2-3 and V is TRBV20-1, with 7 bases matching TRBD2. The clonotype was recovered from a human donor with aplastic anemia. Sequences were obtained from sorted CD4+, CD8+, or CD8+CD57+ T cells (not recorded which) from PBMCs. CDR3: CSASWGGGTDTQYF. The DNA of the CDR3 is TGCAGTGCTAGTTGGGGGGGAGGCACAGATACGCAGTATTTT.